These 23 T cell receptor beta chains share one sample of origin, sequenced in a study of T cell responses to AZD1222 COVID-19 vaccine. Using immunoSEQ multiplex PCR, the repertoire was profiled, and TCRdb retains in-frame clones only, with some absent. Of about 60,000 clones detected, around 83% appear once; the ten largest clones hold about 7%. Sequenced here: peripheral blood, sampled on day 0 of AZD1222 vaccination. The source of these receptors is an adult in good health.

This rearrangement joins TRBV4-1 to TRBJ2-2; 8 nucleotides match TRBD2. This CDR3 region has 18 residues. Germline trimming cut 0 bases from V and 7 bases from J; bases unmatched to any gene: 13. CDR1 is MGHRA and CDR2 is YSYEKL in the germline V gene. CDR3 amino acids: CASSQDTSGGRRSGELFF. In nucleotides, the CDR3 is TGCGCCAGCAGCCAAGATACCAGCGGGGGCCGCCGAAGCGGGGAGCTGTTTTTT.

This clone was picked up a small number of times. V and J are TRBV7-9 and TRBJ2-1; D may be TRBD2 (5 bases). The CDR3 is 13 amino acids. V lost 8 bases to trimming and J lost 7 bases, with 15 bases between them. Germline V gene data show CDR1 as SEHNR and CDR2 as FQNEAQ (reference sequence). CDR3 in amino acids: CASGRGQLNEQFF. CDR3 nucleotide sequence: TGTGCCAGCGGAAGAGGGCAGTTGAATGAGCAGTTCTTC.

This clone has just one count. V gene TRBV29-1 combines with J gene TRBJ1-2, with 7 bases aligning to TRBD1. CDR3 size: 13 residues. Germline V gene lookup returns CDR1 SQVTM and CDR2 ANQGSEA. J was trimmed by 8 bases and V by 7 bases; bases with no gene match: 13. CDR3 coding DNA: TGCAGCGGAGGAGAGACAGGGAATTGGGGCTACACCTTC. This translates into CSGGETGNWGYTF.

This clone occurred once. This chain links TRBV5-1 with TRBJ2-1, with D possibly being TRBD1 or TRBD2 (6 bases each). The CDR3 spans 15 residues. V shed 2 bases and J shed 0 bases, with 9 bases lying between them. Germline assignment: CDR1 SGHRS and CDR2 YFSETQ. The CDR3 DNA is TGCGCCAGCAGCTTCGGGGGCAGCTCCTACAATGAGCAGTTCTTC. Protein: CASSFGGSSYNEQFF. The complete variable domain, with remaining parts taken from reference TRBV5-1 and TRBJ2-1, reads KAGVTQTPRYLIKTRGQQVTLSCSPISGHRSVSWYQQTPGQGLQFLFEYFSETQRNKGNFPGRFSGRQFSNSRSEMNVSTLELGDSALYLCASSFGGSSYNEQFFGPGTRLTVL.

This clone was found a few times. The CDR3 here is CASSLSGGQVNQPQHF. The CDR3 DNA follows: TGTGCCAGCAGCTTATCGGGGGGCCAAGTCAATCAGCCCCAGCATTTT. The chain uses TRBV7-2 and TRBJ1-5; a weak D match, TRBD1 (6 bases). The CDR3 has 16 amino acids. Germline V gene sequence: CDR1 SGHTA, CDR2 FQGNSA. V was cut by 2 bases and J by 3 bases, with 14 bases left in between.

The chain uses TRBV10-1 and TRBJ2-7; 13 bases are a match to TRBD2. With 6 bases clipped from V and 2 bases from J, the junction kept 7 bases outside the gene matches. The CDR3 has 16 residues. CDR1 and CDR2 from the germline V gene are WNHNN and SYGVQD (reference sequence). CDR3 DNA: TGCGCCAGCAGCCACCCCGGACTAGCGGGGGCCTACGAGCAGTACTTC. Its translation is CASSHPGLAGAYEQYF.

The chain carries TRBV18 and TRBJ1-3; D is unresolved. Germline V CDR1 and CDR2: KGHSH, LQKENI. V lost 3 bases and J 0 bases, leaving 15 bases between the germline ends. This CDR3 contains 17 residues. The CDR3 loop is CASSPHPSLSSGNTIYF. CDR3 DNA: TGTGCCAGCTCACCTCACCCCAGCTTAAGCTCTGGAAACACCATATATTTT.

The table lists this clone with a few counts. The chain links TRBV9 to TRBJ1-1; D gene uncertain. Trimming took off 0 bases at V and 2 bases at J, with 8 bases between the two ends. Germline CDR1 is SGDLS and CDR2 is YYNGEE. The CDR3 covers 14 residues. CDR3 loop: CASSVAQTNTEAFF. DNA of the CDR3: TGTGCCAGCAGCGTAGCTCAGACTAACACTGAAGCTTTCTTT.

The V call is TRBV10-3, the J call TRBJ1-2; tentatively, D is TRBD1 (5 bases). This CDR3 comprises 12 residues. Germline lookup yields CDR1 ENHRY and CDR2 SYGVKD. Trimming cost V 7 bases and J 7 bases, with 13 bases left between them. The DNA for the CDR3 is TGTGCCATCAACGGGGGGGAGGGTGGCTACACCTTC. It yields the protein CAINGGEGGYTF.

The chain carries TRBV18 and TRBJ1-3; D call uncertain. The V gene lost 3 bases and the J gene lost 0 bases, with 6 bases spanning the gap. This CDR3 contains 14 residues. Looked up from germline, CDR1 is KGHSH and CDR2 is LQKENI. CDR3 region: CASSPGASGNTIYF. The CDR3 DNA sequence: TGTGCCAGCTCACCGGGAGCCTCTGGAAACACCATATATTTT.

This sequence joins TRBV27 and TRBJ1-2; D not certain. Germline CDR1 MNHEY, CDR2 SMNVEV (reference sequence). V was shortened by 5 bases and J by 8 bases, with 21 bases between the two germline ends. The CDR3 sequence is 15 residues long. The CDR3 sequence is CASSLKPGPSRGYTF. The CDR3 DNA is TGTGCCAGCAGTCTCAAACCGGGCCCCTCTAGGGGCTACACCTTC.

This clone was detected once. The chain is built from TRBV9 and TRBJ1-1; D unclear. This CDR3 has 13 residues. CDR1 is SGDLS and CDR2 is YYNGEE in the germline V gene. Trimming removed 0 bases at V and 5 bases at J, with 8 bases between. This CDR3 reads CASSVATRTEAFF. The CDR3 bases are TGTGCCAGCAGCGTAGCTACCCGGACTGAAGCTTTCTTT.

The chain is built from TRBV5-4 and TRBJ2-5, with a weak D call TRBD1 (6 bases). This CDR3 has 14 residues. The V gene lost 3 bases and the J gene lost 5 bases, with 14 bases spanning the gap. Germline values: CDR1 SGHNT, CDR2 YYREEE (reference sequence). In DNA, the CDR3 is TGTGCCAGCAGCTCGCCAGGGGACCGGGAGACCCAGTACTTC. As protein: CASSSPGDRETQYF.

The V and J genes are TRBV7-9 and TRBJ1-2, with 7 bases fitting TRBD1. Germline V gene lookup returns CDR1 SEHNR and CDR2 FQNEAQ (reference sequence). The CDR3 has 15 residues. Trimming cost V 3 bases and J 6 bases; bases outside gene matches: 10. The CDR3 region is CASSFAEDRFNGYTF. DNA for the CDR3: TGTGCCAGCAGCTTTGCAGAGGACAGGTTCAATGGCTACACCTTC.

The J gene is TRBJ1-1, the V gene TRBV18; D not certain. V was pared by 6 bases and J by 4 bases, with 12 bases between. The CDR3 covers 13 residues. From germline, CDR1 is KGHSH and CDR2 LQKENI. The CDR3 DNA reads TGTGCCAGCTCTACCGAGGTGAGCACTGAAGCTTTCTTT. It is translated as CASSTEVSTEAFF.

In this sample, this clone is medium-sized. CDR3 in DNA: TGTGCCAGCAGCCCAGCGGGGGTTGAAGGCACAGATACGCAGTATTTT. Its translation is CASSPAGVEGTDTQYF. This chain uses TRBV7-8 with TRBJ2-3, with 8 bases fitting TRBD2. Germline-derived CDR1 and CDR2 are SGHVS and FQNEAQ. V shed 5 bases, J shed 1 base, and the junction held 8 bases outside the gene matches. The CDR3 runs 16 residues.

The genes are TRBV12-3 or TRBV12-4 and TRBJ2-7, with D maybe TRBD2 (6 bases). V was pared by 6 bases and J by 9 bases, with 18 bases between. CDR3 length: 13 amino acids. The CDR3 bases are TGTGCCAGCAGCACAACCCGGGGGAGTCGGCAGTACTTC. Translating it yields CASSTTRGSRQYF.

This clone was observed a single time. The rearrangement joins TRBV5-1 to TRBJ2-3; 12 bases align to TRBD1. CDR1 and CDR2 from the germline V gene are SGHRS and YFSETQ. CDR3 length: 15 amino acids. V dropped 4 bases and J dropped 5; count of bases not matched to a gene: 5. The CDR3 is CASSPGQGAVDTQYF. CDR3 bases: TGCGCCAGCAGCCCGGGACAGGGGGCGGTAGATACGCAGTATTTT.

The CDR3 coding sequence is TGCGCCAGCAGCCGACAGACCTCGGAGGGCTACACCTTC. It yields the protein CASSRQTSEGYTF. The V call is TRBV5-1, the J call TRBJ1-2; a possible D gene is TRBD1 (5 bases). V lost 4 bases to trimming and J lost 8 bases, with 15 bases between them. This CDR3 has 13 amino acids. Germline V lookup: CDR1 SGHRS, CDR2 YFSETQ.

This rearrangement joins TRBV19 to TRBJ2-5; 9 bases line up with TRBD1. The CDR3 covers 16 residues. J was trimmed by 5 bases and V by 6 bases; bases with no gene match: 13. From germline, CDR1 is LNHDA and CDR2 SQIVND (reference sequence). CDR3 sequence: CASRSWDRDSEETQYF. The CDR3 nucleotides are TGTGCCAGTAGGAGCTGGGACAGGGATTCGGAGGAGACCCAGTACTTC.

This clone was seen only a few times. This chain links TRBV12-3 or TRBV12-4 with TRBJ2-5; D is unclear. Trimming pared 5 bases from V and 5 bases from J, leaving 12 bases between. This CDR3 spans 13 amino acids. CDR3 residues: CASSHGSKETQYF. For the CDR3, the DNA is TGTGCCAGCAGTCATGGGTCCAAGGAGACCCAGTACTTC.

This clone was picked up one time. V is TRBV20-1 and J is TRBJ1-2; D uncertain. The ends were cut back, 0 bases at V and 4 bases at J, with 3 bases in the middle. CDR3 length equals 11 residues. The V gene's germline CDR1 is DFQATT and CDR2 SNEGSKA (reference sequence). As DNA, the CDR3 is TGCAGTGCTAGAGACAGCTATGGCTACACCTTC. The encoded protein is CSARDSYGYTF.

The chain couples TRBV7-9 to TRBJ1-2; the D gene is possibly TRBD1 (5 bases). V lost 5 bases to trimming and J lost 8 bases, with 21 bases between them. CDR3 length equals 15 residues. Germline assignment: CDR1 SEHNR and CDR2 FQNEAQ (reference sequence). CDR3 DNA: TGTGCCAGCAGCCCACCCCGGGACGCCAGGTCGGGCTACACCTTC. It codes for CASSPPRDARSGYTF.